These T cell receptor beta chains were read from a single sample in a study of beta chain features in type 1 diabetes. Generated by immunoSEQ multiplex PCR, the TCRdb table keeps only in-frame clones and is missing some. This sample has some 330,000 clones, with about 10% found just once. Sequencing was performed on naive CD4+ T cells from blood. The receptors stem from a woman aged 25 to 45 in good health. CDR3s include the opening cysteine and the closing phenylalanine or tryptophan.

CDR3	V
CASSEGRLAGVVDTQYF	TRBV25-1
CASSYRQGRTDTQYF	TRBV7-2
CASTPTGLDEQYF	TRBV6-5
CASSSPGGATQYF	TRBV27
CASSLGFSYTF	TRBV28
CASSFRTSGRRDTQYF	TRBV7-9
CRAGVEQYF	TRBV20-1
CASSQEVWGDYGYTF	TRBV14
CASSLGLAGVETQYF	TRBV7-3
CASSESGTYEQYF	TRBV19
CASSPTLAGGPYNEQFF	TRBV4-2
CASSLTSGTFQETQYF	TRBV5-1
CASSVGLAGVGSYNEQFF	TRBV9
CASHGTYGYTF	TRBV30
CASSVETRSTDTQYF	TRBV9
CASLRDRVDNEQFF	TRBV28
CASSDGQGWTEAFF	TRBV25-1
CASSSLKDSVHEQFF	TRBV7-2
CASRGGDTLNTEAFF	TRBV28
CASQGANEQFF	TRBV6-5
CSEGQGSYNEQFF	TRBV29-1
CASSIDYQETQYF	TRBV6-5
CASSSFRGYTEAFF	TRBV7-9
CASGLTEGVWTGELFF	TRBV12-5
CASSPGQKNTEAFF	TRBV7-6
CASSEVWTSGSYEQYF	TRBV2
CASSANQETQYF	TRBV9
CASSTGGPQETQYF	TRBV18